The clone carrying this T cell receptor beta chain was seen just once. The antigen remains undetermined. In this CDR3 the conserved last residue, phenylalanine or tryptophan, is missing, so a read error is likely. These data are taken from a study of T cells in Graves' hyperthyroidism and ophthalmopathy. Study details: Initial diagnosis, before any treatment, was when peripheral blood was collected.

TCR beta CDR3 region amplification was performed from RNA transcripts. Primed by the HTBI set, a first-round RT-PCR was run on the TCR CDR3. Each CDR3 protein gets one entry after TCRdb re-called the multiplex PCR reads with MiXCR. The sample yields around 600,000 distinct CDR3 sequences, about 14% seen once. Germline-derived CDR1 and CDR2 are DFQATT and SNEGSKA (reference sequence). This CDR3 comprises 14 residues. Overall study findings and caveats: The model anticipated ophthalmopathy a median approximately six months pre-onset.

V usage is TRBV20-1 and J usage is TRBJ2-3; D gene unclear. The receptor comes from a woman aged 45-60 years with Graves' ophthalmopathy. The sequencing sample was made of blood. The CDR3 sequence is CRANAVTSTDTQYL. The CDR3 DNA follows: TGCAGAGCCAATGCGGTGACTAGCACAGATACGCAGTATCTT.